What follows is one T cell receptor beta chain and its context. These data are taken from a study of blood T cell repertoires in COVID-19. At the level of the study: T cells, B-cell-depleted T cells, or PBMCs supplied cDNA or gDNA.

Trimming removed 5 bases from V and 3 bases from J, with 10 bases in between. Germline V gives CDR1 SNHLY, CDR2 FYNNEI. This CDR3 contains 13 residues. TCRdb keeps only in-frame clones here, not all; method: immunoSEQ multiplex PCR. The table lists 100,000 to 150,000 clones, around 70% of them singletons. V gene TRBV2 combines with J gene TRBJ2-5; D is possibly TRBD2 (5 bases). The receptor comes from a man in his 60s with acute or convalescent COVID-19. The source material was peripheral blood. CDR3 nucleotides: TGTGCCAGCAGTCTTACGGGGAAAGAGACCCAGTACTTC. Encoded protein: CASSLTGKETQYF. Drawing the rest from reference TRBV2 and TRBJ2-5, the complete variable domain is EPEVTQTPSHQVTQMGQEVILRCVPISNHLYFYWYRQILGQKVEFLVSFYNNEISEKSEIFDDQFSVERPDGSNFTLKIRSTKLEDSAMYFCASSLTGKETQYFGPGTRLLVL.